The source of this T cell receptor (beta chain) is a study of blood T cell repertoires in COVID-19. Study-level background: Acute-phase and convalescent COVID-19 samples originated in the United States, Italy and Spain.

J lost 0 bases, V lost 3 bases, and 10 bases had no gene match. The length of the CDR3 is 18 residues. The germline CDR1 and CDR2 sequences are SQVTM and ANQGSEA. The assay was immunoSEQ multiplex PCR, and TCRdb's table has in-frame clones only and misses some. The sample includes approximately 170,000 clones, more than 75% of them seen just once. The specimen was peripheral blood. The source is a man younger than 30 with COVID-19, enrolled during active disease. The V and J genes are TRBV29-1 and TRBJ2-6; 8 positions match TRBD1. CDR3 DNA sequence: TGCAGCGTTGAGACCGGACAGGGTTTCCTCTCTGGGGCCAACGTCCTGACTTTC. This sequence encodes CSVETGQGFLSGANVLTF.